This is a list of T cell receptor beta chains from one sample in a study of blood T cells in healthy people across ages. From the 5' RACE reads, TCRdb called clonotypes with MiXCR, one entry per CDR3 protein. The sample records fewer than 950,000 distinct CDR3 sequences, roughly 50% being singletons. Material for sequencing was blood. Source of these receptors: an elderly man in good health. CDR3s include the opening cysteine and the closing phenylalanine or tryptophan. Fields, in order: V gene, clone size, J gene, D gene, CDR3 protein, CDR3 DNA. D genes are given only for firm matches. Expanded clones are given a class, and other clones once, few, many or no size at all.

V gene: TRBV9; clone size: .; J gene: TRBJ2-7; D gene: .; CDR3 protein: CASSVAGTDYEQYF; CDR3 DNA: TGTGCCAGCAGCGTAGCGGGGACGGACTACGAGCAGTACTTC
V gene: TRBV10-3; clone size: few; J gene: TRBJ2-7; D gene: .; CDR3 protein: CAISGDDEQYF; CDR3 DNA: TGTGCCATCAGCGGGGACGACGAGCAGTACTTC
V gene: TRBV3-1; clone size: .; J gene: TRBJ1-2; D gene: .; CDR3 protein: CASSPRGRADYGYTF; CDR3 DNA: TGTGCCAGCAGCCCTCGGGGCAGGGCGGACTATGGCTACACCTTC
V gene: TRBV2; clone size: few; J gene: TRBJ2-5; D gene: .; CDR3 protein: CASRPHGYQETQYF; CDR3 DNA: TGTGCCAGCAGACCTCACGGATACCAAGAGACCCAGTACTTC
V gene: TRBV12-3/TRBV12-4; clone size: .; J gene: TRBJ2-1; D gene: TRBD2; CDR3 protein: CASSTGTSGRAVNEQFF; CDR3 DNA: TGTGCCAGCAGCACCGGGACTAGCGGGAGGGCCGTCAATGAGCAGTTCTTC
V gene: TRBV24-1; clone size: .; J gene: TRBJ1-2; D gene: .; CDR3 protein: CATSDGLFHYGYTF; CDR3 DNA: TGTGCCACCAGTGATGGACTCTTCCACTATGGCTACACCTTC
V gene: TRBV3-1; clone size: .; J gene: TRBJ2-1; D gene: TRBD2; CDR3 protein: CASSQEPSGRRNEQFF; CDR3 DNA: TGTGCCAGCAGCCAAGAACCTAGCGGGAGGAGGAATGAGCAGTTCTTC
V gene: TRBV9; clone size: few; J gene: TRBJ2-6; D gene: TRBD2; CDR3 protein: CASSVSSGSLANVLTF; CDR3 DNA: TGTGCCAGCAGCGTGAGTAGCGGGTCCTTGGCCAACGTCCTGACTTTC
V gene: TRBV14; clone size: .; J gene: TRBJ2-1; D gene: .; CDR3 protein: CASSQGLTGHSYNEQFF; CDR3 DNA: TGTGCCAGCAGCCAGGGGTTAACAGGTCACTCCTACAATGAGCAGTTCTTC
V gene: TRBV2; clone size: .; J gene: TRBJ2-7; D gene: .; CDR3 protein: CASSASAIARTYEQYF; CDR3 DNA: TGTGCCAGCAGTGCCTCCGCTATAGCAAGGACCTACGAGCAGTACTTC